A single sample gave rise to the 21 T cell receptor beta chains below, sequenced in a study of cytomegalovirus exposure and HLA in healthy donors. The PCR had 60 Vbeta and 13 Jbeta primers. The repertoire was sequenced with immunoSEQ multiplex PCR; TCRdb's copy has only in-frame clones and lacks some. There are about 150,000 clones in the sample; roughly 79% occur only once, and approximately 6.8% lies in the top ten. The sample was PBMCs. The receptor set was obtained from a woman aged 40 to 50 in good health and CMV-seropositive.

The chain is built from TRBV27 and TRBJ2-7, with TRBD2 matching over 10 bases. V lost 1 base and J lost 5; bases outside the gene matches: 8. Germline V CDR1 and CDR2: MNHEY, SMNVEV (reference sequence). This CDR3 has 16 amino acids. CDR3 bases: TGTGCCAGCAGTTTATTAACCGGGACTAGCGTGCACGAGCAGTACTTC. Translated, it gives CASSLLTGTSVHEQYF.

This clone was recorded a few times. The chain couples TRBV12-5 to TRBJ2-5, with a tentative D call TRBD1 (6 bases). Germline assignment: CDR1 LGHNT and CDR2 FRNRAP. The CDR3 length is 14 residues. The germline V and J ends were trimmed by 6 bases and 5 bases, with 16 bases remaining between them. For the CDR3, the DNA is TGTGCTAGTGGCACACAGGGTCTTTCGGAGACCCAGTACTTC. Translating gives CASGTQGLSETQYF.

The chain employs TRBV30 and TRBJ1-1; D call uncertain. This CDR3 spans 14 amino acids. The V end was cut by 3 bases, the J end by 0 bases, with 11 bases between. Germline assignment: CDR1 GTSNPN and CDR2 SVGIG (reference sequence). CDR3 amino acids: CAWRAVGVNTEAFF. The CDR3 bases are TGTGCCTGGAGGGCAGTGGGAGTGAACACTGAAGCTTTCTTT.

This sequence joins TRBV5-4 and TRBJ1-1; D remains ambiguous. V shed 0 bases and J shed 9 bases, with 18 bases lying between them. Looked up from germline, CDR1 is SGHNT and CDR2 is YYREEE (reference sequence). The CDR3 is 15 residues long. CDR3 nucleotides: TGTGCCAGCAGCTTGGCCTCGGTGCGGAACGTTAAAGCTTTCTTT. Translating it yields CASSLASVRNVKAFF.

The chain recombines TRBV7-2 with TRBJ1-6, with D perhaps TRBD1 (5 bases). This CDR3 is built from 16 residues. Looked up from germline, CDR1 is SGHTA and CDR2 is FQGNSA. V gave up 5 bases and J gave up 5 bases, with 16 bases separating them. The CDR3 DNA is TGTGCCAGCAGCAAACAGGCCCCCAGGAATAATTCACCCCTCCACTTT. Translated: CASSKQAPRNNSPLHF.

The genes are TRBV2 and TRBJ1-2; 9 bases are a match to TRBD1. Losses at the gene ends were 6 bases for V and 3 bases for J; bases not matched to a gene: 11. This CDR3 region has 16 residues. Germline V gene data show CDR1 as SNHLY and CDR2 as FYNNEI. The CDR3 coding sequence is TGTGCCAGCAGGCAGGAAGGACAGGGGAACGACTATGGCTACACCTTC. Translating it yields CASRQEGQGNDYGYTF.

This rearrangement joins TRBV6-5 to TRBJ1-2, with 8 positions matching TRBD1. This CDR3 region has 14 residues. Trimming cost V 6 bases and J 6 bases; bases outside gene matches: 9. Germline CDR1 and CDR2: MNHEY and SVGAGI. The CDR3 coding sequence is TGTGCCAGCAGCCAGGACAGGGAACGGAATGGCTACACCTTC. Protein: CASSQDRERNGYTF.

The chain is built from TRBV28 and TRBJ1-1; 9 bases match TRBD1. The V and J ends lost 6 bases and 1 base, in that order; junction bases with no gene match: 12. This CDR3 contains 17 residues. Germline V gives CDR1 MDHEN, CDR2 SYDVKM. CDR3 sequence reads: CASRSSPGQGRNTEAFF. DNA of the CDR3: TGTGCCAGCAGGTCCAGCCCTGGACAGGGGCGGAACACTGAAGCTTTCTTT.

In its sample, this clone was seen once. CDR3 bases: TGTGCCAGCAGCTTGGGAACGGGGGGAATTGAAGCTTTCTTT. Translating gives CASSLGTGGIEAFF. V gene TRBV5-4 combines with J gene TRBJ1-1, with a weak D call TRBD1 (5 bases). CDR1 is SGHNT and CDR2 is YYREEE in the germline V gene (reference sequence). V lost 0 bases and J 7 bases, leaving 13 bases between the germline ends. The CDR3 runs to 14 residues.

This chain joins TRBV2 and TRBJ2-3, with 12 nucleotides matching TRBD2. CDR1 is SNHLY, CDR2 FYNNEI, per germline. The CDR3 covers 16 residues. The ends lost 7 bases at V and 2 bases at J; junction bases unmatched: 7. The CDR3 nucleotides read TGTGCCAGCAAACCACTAGCGGGGGGCTACACAGATACGCAGTATTTT. Amino acid sequence: CASKPLAGGYTDTQYF.

This chain connects TRBV4-3 to TRBJ2-7, with TRBD1 as a possible D gene (6 bases). Trimming removed 1 base from V and 5 bases from J, with 15 bases in between. Per the germline V gene, CDR1 is LGHNA and CDR2 is YSLEER. The CDR3 length is 15 residues. CDR3 residues: CASSQGPRGRNEQYF. The CDR3 region has the DNA TGCGCCAGCAGCCAAGGGCCCAGGGGCAGGAACGAGCAGTACTTC.

The CDR3: CAWSGAGRRVEKLFF. The CDR3 bases are TGTGCCTGGAGTGGCGCGGGCAGAAGGGTCGAAAAACTGTTTTTT. V is TRBV30 and J is TRBJ1-4; D remains unclear. The V and J ends lost 1 base and 8 bases respectively, with 17 bases between them. Germline CDR1 reads GTSNPN; CDR2 reads SVGIG (reference sequence). CDR3 size: 15 residues.

The V gene is TRBV29-1, the J gene TRBJ1-1; D unresolved. Germline-derived CDR1 and CDR2 are SQVTM and ANQGSEA. This CDR3 comprises 12 residues. V dropped 4 bases and J dropped 5 bases, with 11 bases sitting between them. CDR3 in DNA: TGCAGCGTTGCGTACGGAGGAACTGAAGCTTTCTTT. The encoded protein is CSVAYGGTEAFF.

The genes are TRBV6-4 and TRBJ1-3, with TRBD1 matching 11 bases. The CDR3 is 16 amino acids. Germline loops: CDR1 MRHNA, CDR2 SNTAGT. The V gene end was trimmed by 7 bases and the J gene end by 0 bases; junction bases not matched to a gene: 5. In nucleotides, the CDR3 is TGTGCCAGCAAGGACAGGGGGCCCTACTCTGGAAACACCATATATTTT. Translated: CASKDRGPYSGNTIYF.

The gene calls are TRBV2 and TRBJ2-2; D might be TRBD1 (6 bases). V was cut by 7 bases and J by 4 bases, with 13 bases left in between. CDR1 and CDR2 (germline): SNHLY, FYNNEI. The CDR3 spans 14 residues. CDR3 loop: CASKPQGPTGELFF. CDR3 coding DNA: TGTGCCAGCAAACCGCAGGGGCCCACCGGGGAGCTGTTTTTT.

J is TRBJ2-3 and V is TRBV7-2; the D gene is possibly TRBD1 (6 bases). This CDR3 contains 15 residues. Germline assignment: CDR1 SGHTA and CDR2 FQGNSA. The V and J ends lost 6 bases and 0 bases respectively, with 13 bases between them. In DNA form, the CDR3 reads TGTGCCAGCAGGTTATCGGGACAAAGCACAGATACGCAGTATTTT. It is translated as CASRLSGQSTDTQYF.

The rearrangement uses TRBV7-9 and TRBJ2-6; D is possibly TRBD1 (5 bases). The CDR3 has 19 amino acids. Trimming took off 4 bases at V and 0 bases at J, with 19 bases between the two ends. CDR1 is SEHNR, CDR2 FQNEAQ, per germline (reference sequence). CDR3 sequence: CASSSPLTALNSGANVLTF. The CDR3 DNA is TGTGCCAGCAGCTCCCCCTTGACAGCGTTAAACTCTGGGGCCAACGTCCTGACTTTC.

The chain joins TRBV28 to TRBJ1-2; no reliable D call. The CDR3 contains 18 residues. V was clipped by 2 bases and J by 8 bases, with 27 bases between them. Germline values: CDR1 MDHEN, CDR2 SYDVKM. The CDR3 DNA follows: TGTGCCAGCAGTTTAACATCCCGGGCCTACCTCCGCAGCGGGGGCTACACCTTC. Protein sequence: CASSLTSRAYLRSGGYTF.

The chain employs TRBV28 and TRBJ2-1; possibly TRBD1 for D (5 bases). This CDR3 comprises 14 residues. Germline V gene lookup returns CDR1 MDHEN and CDR2 SYDVKM. V was pared by 8 bases and J by 11 bases, with 22 bases between. CDR3 in amino acids: CASQPPRQLTKQFF. The DNA for the CDR3 is TGTGCCAGCCAACCCCCGAGACAGTTAACAAAGCAGTTCTTC.

V gene TRBV14 combines with J gene TRBJ1-2; 7 positions match TRBD1. This CDR3 region has 13 residues. The V segment lost 5 bases and the J segment 1 base; nucleotides outside the gene matches: 1. Germline V gene lookup returns CDR1 SGHDN and CDR2 FVKESK. CDR3 bases: TGTGCCAGCAGCTACAGGGGTAACTATGGCTACACCTTC. It encodes CASSYRGNYGYTF. The full variable domain, with the rest looked up from reference TRBV14 and TRBJ1-2, is EAGVTQFPSHSVIEKGQTVTLRCDPISGHDNLYWYRRVMGKEIKFLLHFVKESKQDESGMPNNRFLAERTGGTYSTLKVQPAELEDSGVYFCASSYRGNYGYTFGSGTRLTVV.

This chain links TRBV5-6 with TRBJ2-7; TRBD1 matches 10 bases. In germline, CDR1 is SGHDT, CDR2 YYEEEE. CDR3 size: 17 residues. V lost 1 base, J lost 5 bases, and 12 bases stayed unmatched. As DNA, the CDR3 is TGTGCCAGCAGCTTGAGGTTGGGGACAGGGGAGAGTAACGAGCAGTACTTC. Its protein product is CASSLRLGTGESNEQYF.